Below are 3 T cell receptor beta chains sequenced from a single sample in a study of blood T cells in healthy people across ages. It was with a sample-barcoded 5' primer and a J-beta primer mix that a second PCR of roughly 6 to 12 cycles was run. TCRdb ran MiXCR on the 5' RACE reads and lists one entry per CDR3 protein. The sample holds around 750,000 distinct CDR3 sequences, 53% seen once. The sample comprised blood. Receptor source: a man older than 75 in good health.

J is TRBJ2-1 and V is TRBV14, with 8 bases matching TRBD2. With V trimmed by 6 bases and J by 8 bases, 15 bases remained unmatched. Germline CDR1 SGHDN, CDR2 FVKESK. The CDR3 extends over 16 amino acids. CDR3 nucleotides: TGTGCCAGCAGTCAACGAAGCGGGAGTGGTGTGGATGAGCAGTTCTTC. This codes for CASSQRSGSGVDEQFF.

The rearrangement links TRBV27 to TRBJ2-1; D is undetermined. In germline, CDR1 is MNHEY, CDR2 SMNVEV (reference sequence). The CDR3 totals 14 residues. V dropped 6 bases and J dropped 3 bases, with 12 bases sitting between them. The CDR3, as DNA: TGTGCCAGCAGGAAAGGCACGATCTACAATGAGCAGTTCTTC. As protein: CASRKGTIYNEQFF.

The chain uses TRBV28 and TRBJ2-3; TRBD2 matches 9 bases. CDR1 MDHEN and CDR2 SYDVKM come from the germline V gene. With 5 bases clipped from V and 1 base from J, the junction kept 7 bases outside the gene matches. The CDR3 has 16 residues. This chain's CDR3 is CASSPAGGSGTDTQYF. CDR3 DNA: TGTGCCAGCAGTCCCGCGGGGGGGAGTGGCACAGATACGCAGTATTTT.